A selection of T cell receptor beta chains follows, all from one sample in a study of neoadjuvant anti-PD-1 for oral cavity cancer. Generated by immunoSEQ multiplex PCR, the TCRdb table keeps only in-frame clones and is missing some. This sample carries some 15,000 clones, approximately 70% of them seen once, and the ten largest clones take around 3.1%. This specimen was PBMCs, taken before nivolumab (anti-PD-1) treatment. These receptors all stem from a person between 40 and 79 years old with oral cavity squamous cell carcinoma. Each CDR3 is given with its conserved first and last residue. A D gene is named only where the DNA matches it firmly. Only some rows state a clone size, as once, few, many or a class for expanded clones.

cdr3_aa	cdr3_nt	v_call	d_call	clone_size	j_call	cdr3_length
CASSLLAGGYEQFF	TGTGCCAGCAGCTTACTAGCGGGAGGGTATGAGCAGTTCTTC	TRBV7-9	TRBD2	.	TRBJ2-1	14
CAIGSGYNQPQHF	TGTGCCATCGGGTCAGGCTATAATCAGCCCCAGCATTTT	TRBV10-3	.	.	TRBJ1-5	13
CASSLRDYYGYTF	TGTGCCAGCTCACTACGGGACTACTATGGCTACACCTTC	TRBV18	.	few	TRBJ1-2	13
CASSPPPRNQPQHF	TGTGCCAGCAGTCCCCCGCCGCGCAATCAGCCCCAGCATTTT	TRBV6-1	.	.	TRBJ1-5	14
CASSVRLAGANTGELFF	TGTGCCAGCAGCGTTCGACTAGCGGGCGCGAACACCGGGGAGCTGTTTTTT	TRBV9	TRBD2	.	TRBJ2-2	17
CASSLSGIQPQHF	TGTGCCAGCAGCTTATCAGGGATTCAGCCCCAGCATTTT	TRBV7-2	.	.	TRBJ1-5	13
CASSMGPTGFNSPLHF	TGTGCCAGTAGTATGGGCCCTACAGGGTTTAATTCACCCCTCCACTTT	TRBV19	.	.	TRBJ1-6	16
CASSLSTATREQYF	TGTGCCAGCAGCTTAAGCACGGCTACTAGGGAGCAGTACTTC	TRBV7-3	.	few	TRBJ2-7	14
CASSTSGGPYEQYF	TGTGCCAGCAGCACTAGCGGGGGGCCGTACGAGCAGTACTTC	TRBV11-2	TRBD2	.	TRBJ2-7	14
CASSPGLAGFYEQFF	TGTGCCAGCAGCCCGGGGCTAGCGGGGTTCTATGAGCAGTTCTTC	TRBV5-4	TRBD2	.	TRBJ2-1	15
CASSLGTSGGGTDTQYF	TGCGCCAGCAGCTTAGGGACTAGCGGGGGAGGCACAGATACGCAGTATTTT	TRBV5-1	TRBD2	.	TRBJ2-3	17
CASSSEVDSGSPLHF	TGTGCCAGCAGTTCCGAGGTGGACTCGGGGTCACCCCTCCACTTT	TRBV6-5	.	.	TRBJ1-6	15
CASSFRRTRLQRTDTQYF	TGTGCCAGCAGCTTTCGCCGGACCCGCCTTCAACGGACAGATACGCAGTATTTT	TRBV5-6	.	.	TRBJ2-3	18
CASSFDRLNQPQHF	TGTGCCAGCAGTTTCGACAGGCTCAATCAGCCCCAGCATTTT	TRBV6-5	.	few	TRBJ1-5	14
CASSQVSGREVEQYF	TGTGCCAGCAGCCAAGTTAGCGGGAGAGAGGTCGAGCAGTACTTC	TRBV4-2	TRBD2	.	TRBJ2-7	15
CASSLDEVMPHEQYF	TGCGCCAGCAGCCTCGACGAAGTTATGCCCCACGAGCAGTACTTC	TRBV4-1	.	.	TRBJ2-7	15
CASSLVDRGGIPIYGYTF	TGCGCCAGCAGCTTAGTGGACAGGGGCGGAATACCCATCTATGGCTACACCTTC	TRBV5-1	TRBD1	few	TRBJ1-2	18
CSVEKGDDRGVWFF	TGCAGCGTTGAAAAAGGAGACGACAGGGGAGTATGGTTCTTC	TRBV29-1	TRBD1	.	TRBJ2-1	14
CASSHSNQPQHF	TGCGCCAGCAGCCATAGTAATCAGCCCCAGCATTTT	TRBV4-1	.	.	TRBJ1-5	12
CASSFGLNTEAFF	TGTGCCAGCAGCTTCGGATTAAACACTGAAGCTTTCTTT	TRBV6-5	.	.	TRBJ1-1	13
CASSLNINYNSPLHF	TGTGCCAGCAGCTTAAACATCAACTATAATTCACCCCTCCACTTT	TRBV7-9	.	.	TRBJ1-6	15
CASSLISGASTDTQYF	TGTGCCAGCAGCCTGATTAGCGGGGCCTCCACAGATACGCAGTATTTT	TRBV7-3	TRBD2	.	TRBJ2-3	16
CASSESGVSYEQYF	TGCGCCAGCAGTGAGTCTGGCGTCTCCTACGAGCAGTACTTC	TRBV10-1	.	.	TRBJ2-7	14
CASSLLGYGYTF	TGCGCCAGCAGCTTGTTAGGCTATGGCTACACCTTC	TRBV5-1	.	.	TRBJ1-2	12
CASSPDKNYGYTF	TGTGCCAGCTCACCAGACAAAAACTATGGCTACACCTTC	TRBV18	.	.	TRBJ1-2	13
CASMALTYEQYF	TGTGCCAGCATGGCCCTAACCTACGAGCAGTACTTC	TRBV28	.	.	TRBJ2-7	12
CASSSYTQETQYF	TGTGCCAGCAGCTCCTATACCCAAGAGACCCAGTACTTC	TRBV7-8	.	.	TRBJ2-5	13
CASSPGRLPYGYTF	TGTGCCAGCAGCCCGGGACGCCTACCCTATGGCTACACCTTC	TRBV5-6	.	few	TRBJ1-2	14
CAISESESGANVLTF	TGTGCCATCAGTGAGTCCGAGTCTGGGGCCAACGTCCTGACTTTC	TRBV10-3	.	.	TRBJ2-6	15
CASSFGRTSGRGDTQYF	TGTGCCAGCAGCTTCGGGAGGACTAGCGGGAGGGGAGATACGCAGTATTTT	TRBV5-6	TRBD2	.	TRBJ2-3	17
CASSAGGQETQYF	TGTGCCAGCAGTGCGGGGGGCCAAGAGACCCAGTACTTC	TRBV27	TRBD2	.	TRBJ2-5	13
CASSPSPAGSGNTIYF	TGTGCCAGCAGCCCCTCCCCCGCGGGTTCTGGAAACACCATATATTTT	TRBV7-3	.	.	TRBJ1-3	16
CASIDGQVSGNTIYF	TGTGCCAGCATCGACGGGCAGGTCTCTGGAAACACCATATATTTT	TRBV19	.	few	TRBJ1-3	15
CASSLERIYYEQYF	TGTGCCAGCAGCTTAGAAAGAATATACTACGAGCAGTACTTC	TRBV7-9	.	.	TRBJ2-7	14
CASSIWGGGNQPQHF	TGTGCCAGTAGTATTTGGGGTGGGGGCAATCAGCCCCAGCATTTT	TRBV19	.	few	TRBJ1-5	15
CASTQGAETQYF	TGTGCCAGCACCCAGGGGGCCGAGACCCAGTACTTC	TRBV6-1	TRBD1	once	TRBJ2-5	12